This TCR beta chain comes out of a study of cytomegalovirus exposure and HLA in healthy donors. 13 Jbeta primers and 60 Vbeta primers were used for the PCR. Profiled with immunoSEQ multiplex PCR; TCRdb holds only in-frame clones, not every one. Among 120,000 to 150,000 clones listed, approximately 79% were seen once. Whole-study findings and limits: Per a prior analysis, the majority of TCR beta V segments were productive roughly 90% or roughly 30% of the time.

This clone was seen more than once but under ten times. Antigen: not known. Trimming pared 5 bases from V and 1 base from J, leaving 9 bases between. The length of the CDR3 is 13 residues. Germline CDR1 and CDR2: SGHTA and FQGNSA. The source is a woman aged 40 to 50 in good health and CMV-seropositive. Material: PBMCs. This chain connects TRBV7-2 to TRBJ2-7; the D gene is possibly TRBD2 (5 bases). CDR3 protein: CASSLRTSYEQYF. The CDR3, as DNA: TGTGCCAGCAGCCTTAGGACTTCCTACGAGCAGTACTTC.